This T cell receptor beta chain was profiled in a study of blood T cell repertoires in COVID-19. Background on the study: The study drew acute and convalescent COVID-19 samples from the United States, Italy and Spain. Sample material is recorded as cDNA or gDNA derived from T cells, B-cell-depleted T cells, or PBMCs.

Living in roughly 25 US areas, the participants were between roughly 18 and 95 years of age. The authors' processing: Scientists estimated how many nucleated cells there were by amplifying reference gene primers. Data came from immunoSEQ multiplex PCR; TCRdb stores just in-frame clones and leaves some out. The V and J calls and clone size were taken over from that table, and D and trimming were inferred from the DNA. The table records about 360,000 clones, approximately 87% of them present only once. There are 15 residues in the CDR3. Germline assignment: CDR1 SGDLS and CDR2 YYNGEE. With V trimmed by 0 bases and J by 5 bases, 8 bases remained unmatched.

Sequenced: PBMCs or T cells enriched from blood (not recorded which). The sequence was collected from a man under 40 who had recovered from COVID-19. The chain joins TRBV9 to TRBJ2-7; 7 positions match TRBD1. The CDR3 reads CASSVGVTGSHEQYF. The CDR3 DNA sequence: TGTGCCAGCAGCGTAGGGGTGACAGGGTCGCACGAGCAGTACTTC.